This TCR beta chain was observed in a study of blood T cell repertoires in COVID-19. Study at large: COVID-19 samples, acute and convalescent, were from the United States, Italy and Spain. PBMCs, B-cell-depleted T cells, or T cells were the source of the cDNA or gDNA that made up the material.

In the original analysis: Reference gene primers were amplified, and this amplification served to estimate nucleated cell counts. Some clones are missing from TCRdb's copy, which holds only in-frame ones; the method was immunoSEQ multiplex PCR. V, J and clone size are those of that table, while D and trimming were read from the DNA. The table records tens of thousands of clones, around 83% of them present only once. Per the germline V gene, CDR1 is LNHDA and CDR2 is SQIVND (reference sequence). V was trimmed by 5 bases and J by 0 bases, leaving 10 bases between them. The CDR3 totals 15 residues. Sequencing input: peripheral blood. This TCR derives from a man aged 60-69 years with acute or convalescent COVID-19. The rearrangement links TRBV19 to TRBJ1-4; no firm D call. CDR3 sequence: CASSSWEATNEKLFF. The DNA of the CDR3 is TGTGCCAGTAGTTCATGGGAGGCAACTAATGAAAAACTGTTTTTT.